This T cell receptor (beta chain) was captured in a study of shared T cell receptors in the human thymus. The germline CDR1 and CDR2 sequences are MDHEN and SYDVKM. The germline V and J ends were trimmed by 5 bases and 5 bases, with 9 bases remaining between them. This CDR3 has 12 residues. Assay: immunoSEQ multiplex PCR; the TCRdb copy retains only in-frame clones and omits some. The sample holds about 660,000 clones, roughly 90% seen once. A further study also used this sample, focusing on human thymus T cells. That work contributes: Serving as donors were healthy Finnish infants, each of whom was having open corrective surgery for congenital heart defects.

The source is a boy less than two years old with a congenital heart defect. V is TRBV28 and J is TRBJ1-2, with D uncertain. Sample: thymocytes. The CDR3 DNA is TGTGCCAGCAGTGAGCGGGGTTATGGCTACACCTTC. Translated, it gives CASSERGYGYTF.